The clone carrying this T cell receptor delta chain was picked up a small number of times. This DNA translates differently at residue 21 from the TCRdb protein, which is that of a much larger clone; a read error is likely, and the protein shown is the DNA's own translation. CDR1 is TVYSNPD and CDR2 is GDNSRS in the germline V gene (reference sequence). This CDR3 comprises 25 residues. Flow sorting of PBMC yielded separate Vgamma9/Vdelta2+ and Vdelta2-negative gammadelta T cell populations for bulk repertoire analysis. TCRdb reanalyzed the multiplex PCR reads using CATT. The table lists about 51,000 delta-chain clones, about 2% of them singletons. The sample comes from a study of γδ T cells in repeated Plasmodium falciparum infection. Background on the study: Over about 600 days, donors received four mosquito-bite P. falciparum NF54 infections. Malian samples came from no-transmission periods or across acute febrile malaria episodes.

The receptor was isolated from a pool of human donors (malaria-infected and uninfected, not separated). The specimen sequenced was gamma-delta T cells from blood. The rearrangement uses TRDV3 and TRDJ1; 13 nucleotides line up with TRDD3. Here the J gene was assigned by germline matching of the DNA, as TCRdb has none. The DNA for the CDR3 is TGTGCCTTTAGGATTGTTACTACTTCCTTTTCGTACTGGGGGATACGCGTTAAGAATACCGAGAAACTCATCTTT. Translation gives CAFRIVTTSFSYWGIRVKNTEKLIF.